This note documents a single T cell receptor beta chain sequence. Its antigen is unknown. No cell sorting was done before RNA was extracted from the tissue. Three rounds of nested PCR, following a modified ARM-PCR protocol, produced the TCRbeta library. TCRdb redid the calling of the multiplex PCR reads with MiXCR, one entry per CDR3 protein. The table includes approximately 130,000 distinct CDR3 sequences, 66% detected once. These data originate in a study of tumor and adjacent non-tumor tissue in lung cancer. As for the study in general: Aged about 31 to 80 years, patients included roughly ten men and a few women with stage I to III disease. Overall study results and limits: Higher tumor TCR diversity was associated with shorter survival. Compared with tumor, normal lung showed significantly lower TCR diversity. Normal lung showed higher cumulative top 100 clone frequency than tumor.

This TCR came from a man aged 30 to 45 with non-small cell lung cancer. Sequencing was carried out using lung tumor tissue.

The DNA of the CDR3 is TGTGCCAGGAGCAAAAGGGTAGCGACGGACTTCAATGAGCAGTTCTTC. Translating it yields CARSKRVATDFNEQFF. The J gene is TRBJ2-1, the V gene TRBV6-2 or TRBV6-3; D possibly corresponds to TRBD2 (5 bases). Germline V gives CDR1 MNHEY, CDR2 SVGEGT. This CDR3 is built from 16 residues. Trimming took off 9 bases at V and 6 bases at J, with 24 bases between the two ends.